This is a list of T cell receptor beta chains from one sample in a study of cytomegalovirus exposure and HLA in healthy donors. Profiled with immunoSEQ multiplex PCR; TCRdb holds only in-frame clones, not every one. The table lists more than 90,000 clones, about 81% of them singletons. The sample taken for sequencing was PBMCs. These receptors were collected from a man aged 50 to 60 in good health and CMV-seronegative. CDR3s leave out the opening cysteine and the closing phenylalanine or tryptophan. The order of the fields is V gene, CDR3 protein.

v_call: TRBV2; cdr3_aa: ASSGQLSTEAF
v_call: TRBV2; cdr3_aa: ASTNQHTQNTEAF
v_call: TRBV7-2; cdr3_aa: ASSLGQIRGYT
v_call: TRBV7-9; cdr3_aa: ASSRDRNNEKLF
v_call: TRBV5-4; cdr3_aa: ASSSYSSTDTQY
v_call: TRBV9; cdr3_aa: ASTCTGGGTEAF
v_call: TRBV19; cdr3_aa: ASSITGFAGELF
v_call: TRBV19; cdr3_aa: ASSPGTGTYEQY
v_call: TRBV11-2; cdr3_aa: ASSLGRDTEAF
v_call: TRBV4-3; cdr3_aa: ASSQGASGIPGELF
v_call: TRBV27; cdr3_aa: ASSQVATNEKLF
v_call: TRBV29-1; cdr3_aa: SVEGQGAGYT
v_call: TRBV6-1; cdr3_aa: ASGTSGKETQY
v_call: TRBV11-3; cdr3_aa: ASSLGGRGGTGELF
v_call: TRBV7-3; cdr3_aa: ASSIKGVSNEQF
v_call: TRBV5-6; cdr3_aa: ASSSRQGAEEQY